Following are 10 T cell receptor beta chains from one sample sequenced in a study of blood T cells in healthy people across ages (dated by TCRdb to about 2015). Library preparation used 5' RACE. The data were produced on an Illumina HiSeq 2500. The second PCR ran for roughly 7 to 11 cycles and used a J-beta primer mix along with a sample-barcoded 5' primer. TCRdb trimmed public reads at Q25 via fastp, called clones via MiXCR and kept in-frame beta chains. CDR3 protein sequences are deduplicated, and each keeps its most common genes and DNA. The sample profile shows roughly 800,000 distinct CDR3 sequences; 53% of them were found once. The biggest ten clones account for around 40% of the sample. The sample was blood. The origin of the receptors is a man aged 80 or over in good health.

This clonotype was recorded a few times. The chain is built from TRBV10-1 and TRBJ2-3, with a possible D match to TRBD2 (6 bases). The germline V gene has CDR1 WNHNN and CDR2 SYGVQD (reference sequence). The CDR3 loop spans 17 amino acids. The germline V and J ends were trimmed by 0 bases and 14 bases, with 27 bases remaining between them. As DNA, the CDR3 is TGCGCCAGCAGTGAGTCGACTAGGACGGGCAAGCACAGATACGCGTATTTT. It translates to CASSESTRTGKHRYAYF.

V and J are TRBV6-4 and TRBJ2-1, with D tentatively TRBD2 (5 bases). The better agreement between TRBJ2-7 and the DNA end casts doubt on the J call. Germline CDR1 and CDR2: MRHNA and SNTAGT. CDR3 length equals 15 residues. The CDR3 region has the DNA TGTGCCAGCAGCGCTAGAGCGGAGGTCTACAATGAGCAGTACTTC. This translates into CASSARAEVYNEQYF.

This clonotype was counted only a few times. The chain recombines TRBV20-1 with TRBJ1-2; 7 nucleotides align to TRBD1. V shed 2 bases and J 1 base; nucleotides not matched to a gene: 10. Germline V CDR1 and CDR2: DFQATT, SNEGSKA (reference sequence). The length of the CDR3 is 16 residues. CDR3 residues: CSARPRQGPSNYGYTF. The CDR3 nucleotides read TGCAGTGCTAGACCCAGACAGGGTCCGAGTAACTATGGCTACACCTTC.

The J gene is TRBJ2-1, the V gene TRBV27; 7 nucleotides align to TRBD1. V trimming: 7 bases; J trimming: 5 bases; junction bases outside the gene matches: 5. Germline values: CDR1 MNHEY, CDR2 SMNVEV (reference sequence). CDR3 length: 13 amino acids. The CDR3 DNA is TGTGCCAGCAAATACACAGGGGACAATGAGCAGTTCTTC. Translated, it gives CASKYTGDNEQFF.

The V call is TRBV4-2, the J call TRBJ2-7; 11 nucleotides match TRBD1. Trimming cost V 4 bases and J 2 bases; bases outside gene matches: 10. CDR3 size: 17 residues. CDR1 LGHNA and CDR2 YNFKEQ come from the germline V gene. CDR3 DNA sequence: TGTGCCAGCAGCCTTCTCTCCGGGACAGGGGGGCCCTACGAGCAGTACTTC. Encoded protein: CASSLLSGTGGPYEQYF.

This clonotype is a singleton in its sample. The chain is built from TRBV2 and TRBJ2-1, with TRBD2 matching over 8 bases. Germline CDR1 SNHLY, CDR2 FYNNEI. The CDR3 has 13 amino acids. J was trimmed by 6 bases and V by 8 bases; bases with no gene match: 6. This CDR3 reads CASAGGPVNEQFF. Here the CDR3 DNA reads TGTGCCAGCGCGGGAGGCCCGGTCAATGAGCAGTTCTTC.

Of note for this clonotype: It is likely a read error, because the conserved phenylalanine at the end of the CDR3 is missing. V gene TRBV7-9 combines with J gene TRBJ2-5; D ambiguous. The CDR3 has 12 residues. V was shortened by 2 bases and J by 8 bases, with 9 bases between the two germline ends. Germline V gene data show CDR1 as SEHNR and CDR2 as FQNEAQ (reference sequence). The CDR3 region has the DNA TGTGCCAGCAGCTTAATAGGCCGAACCCAGTACTAC. Protein: CASSLIGRTQYY.

V is TRBV7-9 and J is TRBJ1-1; 8 nucleotides match TRBD1. V dropped 5 bases and J dropped 5; count of bases not matched to a gene: 7. Germline CDR1 and CDR2: SEHNR and FQNEAQ (reference sequence). This CDR3 has 14 amino acids. CDR3 residues: CASSMDREGTEAFF. CDR3 in DNA: TGTGCCAGCAGCATGGACAGGGAAGGAACTGAAGCTTTCTTT.

The CDR3 region is CASSPLQFPNQPQHF. DNA of the CDR3: TGTGCCAGCAGCCCCCTTCAGTTCCCCAATCAGCCCCAGCATTTT. The chain combines TRBV3-1 with TRBJ1-5; no clear D. Trimming removed 4 bases at V and 3 bases at J, with 13 bases between. The germline V gene has CDR1 LGHDT and CDR2 YNNKEL (reference sequence). This CDR3 spans 15 amino acids.

The chain carries TRBV29-1 and TRBJ2-7; D is possibly TRBD2 (6 bases). Per germline, CDR1 SQVTM and CDR2 ANQGSEA. The V and J ends lost 6 bases and 2 bases respectively, with 14 bases between them. The CDR3 consists of 13 residues. CDR3 in amino acids: CSVSGLGTYEQYF. In nucleotides, the CDR3 is TGCAGCGTCTCGGGACTGGGGACCTACGAGCAGTACTTC.